The 19 T cell receptor beta chains below all came from one sample that was sequenced in a study of T cell changes during pregnancy in multiple sclerosis. Clones were read by immunoSEQ multiplex PCR, and TCRdb kept only the in-frame ones, dropping some. Of about 50,000 clones detected, around 90% appear once; the ten largest clones hold nearly 0.4%. The sequences come from CD4+ T cells from peripheral blood mononuclear cells, collected after pregnancy. The receptors derive from a female donor with multiple sclerosis, enrolled in a pregnancy study.

The chain carries TRBV27 and TRBJ1-2; 10 nucleotides line up with TRBD1. This CDR3 contains 15 residues. Germline CDR1 reads MNHEY; CDR2 reads SMNVEV (reference sequence). The trim removed 6 bases at V and 3 bases at J, leaving 7 bases unmatched. CDR3 nucleotides: TGTGCCAGCAGCCTATCGACAGGGGGCGACTATGGCTACACCTTC. Translated, it gives CASSLSTGGDYGYTF.

V and J are TRBV5-1 and TRBJ2-7, with D possibly being TRBD2 (6 bases). Deletions cut 0 bases from V and 0 bases from J, with 13 bases between. Looked up from germline, CDR1 is SGHRS and CDR2 is YFSETQ. The CDR3 sequence is 16 residues long. CDR3 nucleotide sequence: TGCGCCAGCAGCTTGGAGTCGGGAGCCCGCTCCTACGAGCAGTACTTC. Residues: CASSLESGARSYEQYF.

The V gene is TRBV7-9, the J gene TRBJ1-2, with a tentative D call TRBD1 (6 bases). The germline V and J ends were trimmed by 4 bases and 4 bases, with 16 bases remaining between them. CDR1 is SEHNR and CDR2 is FQNEAQ in the germline V gene (reference sequence). CDR3 length: 15 amino acids. This chain's CDR3 is CASSSTNRAGYGYTF. For the CDR3, the DNA is TGTGCCAGCAGCTCCACTAACAGGGCAGGCTATGGCTACACCTTC. The whole variable domain, filled in from reference TRBV7-9 and TRBJ1-2, reads DTGVSQNPRHKITKRGQNVTFRCDPISEHNRLYWYRQTLGQGPEFLTYFQNEAQLEKSRLLSDRFSAERPKGSFSTLEIQRTEQGDSAMYLCASSSTNRAGYGYTFGSGTRLTVV.

J is TRBJ1-1 and V is TRBV4-1, with TRBD1 as a possible D gene (6 bases). Trimming removed 0 bases from V and 2 bases from J, with 13 bases in between. The CDR3 is 16 amino acids. Germline loops: CDR1 MGHRA, CDR2 YSYEKL. The CDR3 DNA follows: TGCGCCAGCAGCCAAGATGCGCAGGGGCCCAACACTGAAGCTTTCTTT. Translation: CASSQDAQGPNTEAFF.

The chain employs TRBV18 and TRBJ1-1; 9 nucleotides agree with TRBD1. Germline V gene lookup returns CDR1 KGHSH and CDR2 LQKENI. V was clipped by 3 bases and J by 4 bases; unmatched bases: 6. The CDR3 extends over 15 amino acids. The CDR3 loop is CASSPKGQGSTEAFF. CDR3 nucleotide sequence: TGTGCCAGCTCACCGAAAGGACAGGGGAGCACTGAAGCTTTCTTT. Using reference TRBV18 and TRBJ1-1 for the parts outside the CDR3, the full variable domain is NAGVMQNPRHLVRRRGQEARLRCSPMKGHSHVYWYRQLPEEGLKFMVYLQKENIIDESGMPKERFSAEFPKEGPSILRIQQVVRGDSAAYFCASSPKGQGSTEAFFGQGTRLTVV.

The chain carries TRBV5-6 and TRBJ2-1; 7 nucleotides agree with TRBD2. The V segment lost 0 bases and the J segment 2 bases; nucleotides outside the gene matches: 8. This CDR3 has 17 amino acids. Germline V gene lookup returns CDR1 SGHDT and CDR2 YYEEEE. CDR3 coding DNA: TGTGCCAGCAGCTTGGGCCCCTCGAGCGGGACCTACAATGAGCAGTTCTTC. It codes for CASSLGPSSGTYNEQFF.

The chain joins TRBV5-6 to TRBJ2-1; 11 bases are a match to TRBD1. The CDR3 has 14 residues. The V and J ends lost 0 bases and 9 bases, in that order; junction bases with no gene match: 2. Germline assignment: CDR1 SGHDT and CDR2 YYEEEE. The CDR3 DNA reads as TGTGCCAGCAGCTTGGTAGGGACAGGGGGTGAGCAGTTCTTC. Protein: CASSLVGTGGEQFF.

This chain connects TRBV19 to TRBJ2-3, with TRBD1 as a possible D gene (6 bases). V dropped 4 bases and J dropped 6 bases, with 17 bases sitting between them. The CDR3 sequence is 15 residues long. The germline V gene has CDR1 LNHDA and CDR2 SQIVND (reference sequence). CDR3 sequence: CASSTGAKNRDTQYF. In DNA, the CDR3 is TGTGCCAGTAGTACAGGGGCAAAAAACAGGGATACGCAGTATTTT.

The V and J genes are TRBV6-6 and TRBJ2-7, with 15 bases identical to TRBD2. The CDR3 is 15 residues long. Germline V gene lookup returns CDR1 MNHNY and CDR2 SVGAGI (reference sequence). J lost 5 bases, V lost 5 bases, and 4 bases had no gene match. CDR3 nucleotides: TGTGCCAGCAGTAGGGGACTAGCGGGAGGAAACGAGCAGTACTTC. Its protein is CASSRGLAGGNEQYF.

This clone was seen once. J is TRBJ2-2 and V is TRBV6-5; tentative D call: TRBD1 (6 bases). Germline V gene lookup returns CDR1 MNHEY and CDR2 SVGAGI. Trimming took off 5 bases at V and 6 bases at J, with 10 bases between the two ends. The CDR3 covers 13 residues. This CDR3 is CASSDRSAGELFF. DNA for the CDR3: TGTGCCAGCAGTGACAGGTCGGCCGGGGAGCTGTTTTTT.

This clone was counted a single time. V gene TRBV6-5 combines with J gene TRBJ1-2, with 10 bases matching TRBD1. Germline V gives CDR1 MNHEY, CDR2 SVGAGI. Germline trimming cut 5 bases from V and 4 bases from J; bases unmatched to any gene: 4. CDR3 size: 14 residues. CDR3 sequence (DNA): TGTGCCAGCAGTACCGGGACAGGGGCCTATGGCTACACCTTC. Translated, it gives CASSTGTGAYGYTF.

This CDR3 is CASRGTGRETQYF. The CDR3 region has the DNA TGCGCCAGCAGGGGGACAGGGCGAGAGACCCAGTACTTC. The chain couples TRBV23-1 to TRBJ2-5, with 9 bases aligning to TRBD1. TRBV23-1 is an open reading frame whose function is uncertain. The CDR3 loop spans 13 amino acids. Trimming cost V 6 bases and J 4 bases; bases outside gene matches: 3.

This clone has just one count. V usage is TRBV19 and J usage is TRBJ2-2, with TRBD1 matching 8 bases. This CDR3 contains 18 residues. CDR1 and CDR2 from the germline V gene are LNHDA and SQIVND (reference sequence). V gave up 0 bases and J gave up 1 base; unmatched junction bases: 7. CDR3 DNA: TGTGCCAGTAGTATAGATCGCGGACAGGGAGGGAACACCGGGGAGCTGTTTTTT. Translation gives CASSIDRGQGGNTGELFF.

The CDR3 sequence is CASSNRGGSYNEQFF. The CDR3 nucleotides are TGCGCCAGCAGTAACAGGGGTGGATCCTACAATGAGCAGTTCTTC. The chain joins TRBV10-1 to TRBJ2-1, with 7 bases fitting TRBD1. Trimming took 5 bases from V and 1 from J; bases not matched to a gene: 5. CDR1 and CDR2 from the germline V gene are WNHNN and SYGVQD (reference sequence). The CDR3 extends over 15 amino acids.

The gene calls are TRBV10-1 and TRBJ2-2; TRBD2 matches 10 bases. Per germline, CDR1 WNHNN and CDR2 SYGVQD (reference sequence). With V trimmed by 5 bases and J by 6 bases, 3 bases remained unmatched. The CDR3 loop spans 14 amino acids. DNA of the CDR3: TGCGCCAGCAGTAGCGGGAGGGCCTCCGGGGAGCTGTTTTTT. Translation gives CASSSGRASGELFF.

This chain uses TRBV19 with TRBJ1-2; D is possibly TRBD1 (5 bases). Trimming removed 5 bases from V and 8 bases from J, with 18 bases in between. The CDR3 runs to 14 residues. Germline loops: CDR1 LNHDA, CDR2 SQIVND (reference sequence). This CDR3 reads CASSPRQLPGGYTF. The CDR3 nucleotides read TGTGCCAGTAGTCCGCGACAGCTTCCTGGCGGCTACACCTTC.

V and J are TRBV5-4 and TRBJ2-7; 9 bases match TRBD1. The V gene's germline CDR1 is SGHNT and CDR2 YYREEE (reference sequence). Trimming at V came to 3 bases and at J to 5 bases, leaving 15 bases not matched to a gene. The CDR3 runs 17 residues. The CDR3 loop is CASSWGGRTGVVHEQYF. The CDR3, as DNA: TGTGCCAGCAGCTGGGGTGGAAGGACAGGGGTTGTCCACGAGCAGTACTTC.

The count of this clone is one. The V call is TRBV11-1, the J call TRBJ2-7; 12 bases match TRBD2. V lost 3 bases, J lost 5 bases, and 5 bases stayed unmatched. This CDR3 is 15 amino acids long. Germline V gives CDR1 SGHAT, CDR2 FQDESV (reference sequence). Here the CDR3 reads CASSLTTSGRHEQYF. The CDR3 nucleotides are TGTGCCAGCAGCTTGACTACTAGCGGGAGGCACGAGCAGTACTTC.

This clone was picked up one time. The V call is TRBV4-2, the J call TRBJ1-1; 7 positions agree with TRBD1. Germline V gives CDR1 LGHNA, CDR2 YNFKEQ. The CDR3 loop spans 13 amino acids. The V and J ends lost 0 bases and 12 bases, in that order; junction bases with no gene match: 7. CDR3 nucleotides: TGTGCCAGCAGCCAAGACCGGGAGGGGGCGTCTTTCTTT. Residues: CASSQDREGASFF.